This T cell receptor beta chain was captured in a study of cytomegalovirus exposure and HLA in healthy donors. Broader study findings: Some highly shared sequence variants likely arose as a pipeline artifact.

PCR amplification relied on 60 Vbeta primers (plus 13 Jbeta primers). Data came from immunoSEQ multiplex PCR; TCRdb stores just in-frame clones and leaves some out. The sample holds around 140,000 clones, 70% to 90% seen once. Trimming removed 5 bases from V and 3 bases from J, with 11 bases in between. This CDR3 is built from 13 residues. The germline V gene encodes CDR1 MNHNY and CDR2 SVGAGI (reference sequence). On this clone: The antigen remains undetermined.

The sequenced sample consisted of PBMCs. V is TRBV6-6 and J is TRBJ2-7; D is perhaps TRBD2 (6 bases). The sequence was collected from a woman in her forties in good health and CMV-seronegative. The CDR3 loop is CASSPGGVYEQYF. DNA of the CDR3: TGTGCCAGCAGTCCCGGGGGAGTCTACGAGCAGTACTTC.